One T cell receptor beta chain is described in this entry. The antigen is undetermined. There are 14 residues in the CDR3. CDR1 and CDR2 from the germline V gene are LGHNA and YSLEER. V lost 4 bases to trimming and J lost 4 bases; unmatched junction nucleotides: 3. The record originates from a study of cytomegalovirus exposure and HLA in healthy donors. Findings and limits, study-wide: CMV serostatus was the sole immune exposure information available.

The primer mix had 60 Vbeta and 13 Jbeta primers. The table came from immunoSEQ multiplex PCR; TCRdb's copy has only in-frame clones and leaves some out. Among about 130,000 clones listed, 65% to 90% were seen once. The chain joins TRBV4-3 to TRBJ1-4, with TRBD1 identical over 7 bases. Sequences were obtained from PBMCs. The source of this sequence is a girl between 2 and 10 years old in good health and CMV-seronegative. CDR3 bases: TGCGCCAGCAGCCCCCGGGACAGTAATGAAAAACTGTTTTTT. Amino acids: CASSPRDSNEKLFF.